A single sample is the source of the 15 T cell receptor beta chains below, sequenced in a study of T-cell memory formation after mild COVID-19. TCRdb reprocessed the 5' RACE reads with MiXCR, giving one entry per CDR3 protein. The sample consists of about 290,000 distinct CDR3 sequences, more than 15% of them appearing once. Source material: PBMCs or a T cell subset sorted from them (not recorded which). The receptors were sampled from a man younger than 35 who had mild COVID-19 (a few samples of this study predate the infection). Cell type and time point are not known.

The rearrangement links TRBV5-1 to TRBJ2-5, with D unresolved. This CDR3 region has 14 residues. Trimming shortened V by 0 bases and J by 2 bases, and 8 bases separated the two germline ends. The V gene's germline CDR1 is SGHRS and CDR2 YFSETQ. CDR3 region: CASSLEPSQETQYF. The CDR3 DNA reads TGCGCCAGCAGCTTGGAGCCTAGTCAAGAGACCCAGTACTTC.

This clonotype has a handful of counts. This CDR3 reads CASRQRDRDADTQYF. The CDR3 region has the DNA TGTGCCAGCAGACAACGGGACAGGGACGCAGATACGCAGTATTTT. The chain has TRBV25-1 and TRBJ2-3, with 9 positions matching TRBD1. This CDR3 contains 15 residues. The ends lost 6 bases at V and 4 bases at J; junction bases unmatched: 8. Germline CDR1 and CDR2: MGHDK and SYGVNS.

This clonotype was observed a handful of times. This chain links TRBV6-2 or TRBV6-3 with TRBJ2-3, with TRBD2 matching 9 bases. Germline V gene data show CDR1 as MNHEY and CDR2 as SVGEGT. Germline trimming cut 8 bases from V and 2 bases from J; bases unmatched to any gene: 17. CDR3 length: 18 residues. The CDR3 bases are TGTGCCAGCGGATACCCTTACCCGACTAGCGGTTTCACAGATACGCAGTATTTT. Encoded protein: CASGYPYPTSGFTDTQYF.

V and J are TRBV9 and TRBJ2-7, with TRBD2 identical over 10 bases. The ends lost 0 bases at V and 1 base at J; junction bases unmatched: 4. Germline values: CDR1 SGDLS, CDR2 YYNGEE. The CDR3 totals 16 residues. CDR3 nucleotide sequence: TGTGCCAGCAGCGTAGCCGCGACTAGCGGGTCCTACGAGCAGTACTTC. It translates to CASSVAATSGSYEQYF.

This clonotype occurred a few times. This CDR3 reads CATGTGSSTIYF. Written as DNA, the CDR3 is TGTGCCACCGGGACAGGCAGTAGCACCATATATTTT. V is TRBV28 and J is TRBJ1-3, with 8 bases lining up with TRBD1. Losses at the gene ends were 10 bases for V and 9 bases for J; bases not matched to a gene: 8. Germline loops: CDR1 MDHEN, CDR2 SYDVKM. The CDR3 has 12 residues.

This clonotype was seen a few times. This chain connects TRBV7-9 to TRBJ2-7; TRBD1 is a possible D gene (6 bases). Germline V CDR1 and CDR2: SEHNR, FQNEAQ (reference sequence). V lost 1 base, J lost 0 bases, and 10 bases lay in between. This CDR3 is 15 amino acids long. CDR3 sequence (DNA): TGTGCCAGCAGCTTAGGGCGGACAGACTCCTACGAGCAGTACTTC. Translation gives CASSLGRTDSYEQYF.

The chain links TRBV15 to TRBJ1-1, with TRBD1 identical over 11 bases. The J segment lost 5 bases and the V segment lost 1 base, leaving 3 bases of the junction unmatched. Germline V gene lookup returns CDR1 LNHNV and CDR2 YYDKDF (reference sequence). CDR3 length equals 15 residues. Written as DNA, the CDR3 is TGTGCCACCAGCAGAGGGGGGACAGGGGGGACTGAAGCTTTCTTT. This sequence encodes CATSRGGTGGTEAFF.

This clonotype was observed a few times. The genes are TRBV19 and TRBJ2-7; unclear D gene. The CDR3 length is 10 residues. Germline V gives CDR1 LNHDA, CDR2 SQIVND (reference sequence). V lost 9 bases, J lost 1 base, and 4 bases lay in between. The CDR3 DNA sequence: TGTGCCAGACTATCCTACGAGCAGTACGTC. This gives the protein CARLSYEQYV.

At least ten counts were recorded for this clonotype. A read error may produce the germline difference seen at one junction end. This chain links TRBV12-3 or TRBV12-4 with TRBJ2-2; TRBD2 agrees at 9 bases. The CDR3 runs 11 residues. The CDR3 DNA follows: TGTGCCAGCAGAATAGCGGGGGTGCTGTTTTTT. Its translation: CASRIAGVLFF.

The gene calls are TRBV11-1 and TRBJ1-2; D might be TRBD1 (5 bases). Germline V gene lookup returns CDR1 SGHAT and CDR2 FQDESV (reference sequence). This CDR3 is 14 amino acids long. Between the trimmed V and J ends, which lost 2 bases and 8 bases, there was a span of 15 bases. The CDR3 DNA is TGTGCCAGCAGCTTAAATCGTGAGGGACGGGGCTACACCTTC. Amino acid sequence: CASSLNREGRGYTF.

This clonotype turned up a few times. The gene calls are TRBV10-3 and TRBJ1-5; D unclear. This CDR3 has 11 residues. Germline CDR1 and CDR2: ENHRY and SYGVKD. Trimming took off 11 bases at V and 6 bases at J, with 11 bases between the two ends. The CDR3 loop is CAHFYPQPQHF. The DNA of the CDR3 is TGTGCCCATTTCTACCCTCAGCCCCAGCATTTT.

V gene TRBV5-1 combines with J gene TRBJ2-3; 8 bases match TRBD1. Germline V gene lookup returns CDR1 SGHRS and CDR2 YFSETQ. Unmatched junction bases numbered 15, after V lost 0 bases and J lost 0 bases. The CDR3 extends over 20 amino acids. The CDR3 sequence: CASSLAGQARLFSSTDTQYF. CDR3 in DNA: TGCGCCAGCAGCTTGGCGGGACAGGCCCGCCTTTTTTCTAGCACAGATACGCAGTATTTT. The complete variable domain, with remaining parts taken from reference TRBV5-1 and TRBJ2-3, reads KAGVTQTPRYLIKTRGQQVTLSCSPISGHRSVSWYQQTPGQGLQFLFEYFSETQRNKGNFPGRFSGRQFSNSRSEMNVSTLELGDSALYLCASSLAGQARLFSSTDTQYFGPGTRLTVL.

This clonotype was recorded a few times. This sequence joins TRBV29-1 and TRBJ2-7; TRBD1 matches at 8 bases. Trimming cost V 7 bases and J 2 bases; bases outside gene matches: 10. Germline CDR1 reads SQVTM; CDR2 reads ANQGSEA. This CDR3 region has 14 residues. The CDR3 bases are TGCAGCGGAGCATTAGGACAGGGACCCTACGAGCAGTACTTC. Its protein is CSGALGQGPYEQYF.

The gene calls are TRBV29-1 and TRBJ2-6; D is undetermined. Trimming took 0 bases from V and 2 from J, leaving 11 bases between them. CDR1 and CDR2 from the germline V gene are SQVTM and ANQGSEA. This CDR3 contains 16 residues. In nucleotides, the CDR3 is TGCAGCGTTGAAGATAGATGGAGTCCTGGGGCCAACGTCCTGACTTTC. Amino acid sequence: CSVEDRWSPGANVLTF.

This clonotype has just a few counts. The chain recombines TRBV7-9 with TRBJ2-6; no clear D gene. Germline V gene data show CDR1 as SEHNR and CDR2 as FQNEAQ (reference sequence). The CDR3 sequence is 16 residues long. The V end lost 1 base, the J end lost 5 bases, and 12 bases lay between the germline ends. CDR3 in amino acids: CASSLVSLGWANVLTF. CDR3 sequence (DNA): TGTGCCAGCAGCTTAGTTAGCCTCGGCTGGGCCAACGTCCTGACTTTC.